A single sample is the source of the 4 T cell receptor beta chains below, sequenced in a study of T cell repertoires in cytomegalovirus infection. No antigen has been assigned to these receptors. TCRdb reanalysed the reads using MiXCR and keeps one entry per CDR3 protein. Of about 920,000 distinct CDR3 sequences listed, more than 25% were seen once; the top ten hold 11% to 15%. The starting material was cultured CD8+ T cells from PBMCs, obtained from culture after CMV antigen stimulation. These receptors came from a human donor in good health (CMV status not recorded). Some clones in this sample may be carry-over from other donors' samples.

This clonotype has at least ten counts. This sequence joins TRBV24-1 and TRBJ1-1; the match to TRBD1 covers 8 bases. The germline gives CDR1 KGHDR, CDR2 SFDVKD. The CDR3 spans 14 residues. The J segment lost 1 base and the V segment lost 7 bases, leaving 4 bases of the junction unmatched. CDR3 region: CATRAGGRNTEAFF. As DNA, the CDR3 is TGTGCCACCAGGGCAGGGGGCCGGAACACTGAAGCTTTCTTT.

At least ten counts were recorded for this clonotype. The genes are TRBV7-8 and TRBJ2-1, with 10 bases matching TRBD1. The length of the CDR3 is 15 residues. The germline CDR1 and CDR2 sequences are SGHVS and FQNEAQ. The V segment lost 4 bases and the J segment 5 bases; nucleotides outside the gene matches: 5. In DNA, the CDR3 is TGTGCCAGCAGCTCCCCCGGGACAGGGGACAATGAGCAGTTCTTC. Residues: CASSSPGTGDNEQFF.

V usage is TRBV24-1 and J usage is TRBJ2-3; no reliable D call. The germline V gene encodes CDR1 KGHDR and CDR2 SFDVKD. V shed 7 bases and J shed 9 bases, with 13 bases lying between them. This CDR3 is 12 amino acids long. CDR3: CATSSGRRTQYF. The CDR3 DNA is TGTGCCACCAGCTCCGGGCGCCGAACGCAGTATTTT.

The chain has TRBV9 and TRBJ2-3, with 9 positions matching TRBD2. After removal of 5 bases from V and 4 bases from J, the junction contained 5 bases not matched to a gene. The CDR3 has 14 amino acids. Germline lookup yields CDR1 SGDLS and CDR2 YYNGEE. The CDR3 DNA follows: TGTGCCAGCAGTGTTGCGGGGGGGCCAGATACGCAGTATTTT. Protein sequence: CASSVAGGPDTQYF.